Listed below are T cell receptor beta chains from one sample, sequenced in a study of metastatic and nonmetastatic thyroid tumors. TCRdb re-clonotyped the PCR reads via MiXCR. This sample has approximately 70,000 clones; about 17% occur once, and the top ten carry 9.5% to 15%. Sequencing used blood. Receptors were obtained from a female donor with papillary thyroid cancer or a benign thyroid nodule (not recorded which). Some clones in this sample may be carry-over from other donors' samples. Both conserved end residues are part of each CDR3. The order of the fields is clone size, V gene, D gene, J gene, CDR3 DNA, CDR3 protein. A D gene is named only where the DNA matches it firmly. Some rows mark clone size as missing; the rest say once, few, many or name a class of expanded clone.

>many|TRBV19|.|TRBJ1-3
TGTGCCAGTAGTACCAGGGTCGCTCGTGGAAACACCATATATTTT
CASSTRVARGNTIYF
>.|TRBV6-5|TRBD1|TRBJ2-2
TGTGCCAGCAGTTACTCGTCGTGGACAGGCAATGACGGGGAGCTGTTTTTT
CASSYSSWTGNDGELFF
>few|TRBV28|.|TRBJ2-7
TGTGCCAGCAGTTTAGACAGATTTCTCTCCTACGAGCAGTACTTC
CASSLDRFLSYEQYF
>many|TRBV15|TRBD2|TRBJ2-1
TGTGCCACCAGCAGAGGCCTAGCGGGAGCCTACAATGAGCAGTTCTTC
CATSRGLAGAYNEQFF
>.|TRBV19|.|TRBJ1-5
TGTGCCAGTACGGTGGGGTATCAGCCCCAGCATTTT
CASTVGYQPQHF
>many|TRBV4-1|.|TRBJ2-7
TGCGCCAGCAGCCAAGGCAGAATATACGAGCAGTACTTC
CASSQGRIYEQYF
>.|TRBV7-3|TRBD1|TRBJ2-1
TGTGCCAGCAGCTCTACAGGGGGCTGGGACAATGAGCAGTTCTTC
CASSSTGGWDNEQFF
>many|TRBV18|.|TRBJ1-5
TGTGCCAGCTCACCTGGGGGGCAGAGTCAGCCCCAGCATTTT
CASSPGGQSQPQHF
>many|TRBV12-3/TRBV12-4|.|TRBJ2-1
TGTGCCAGCAGTTTTTTGTATAATGAGCAGTTCTTC
CASSFLYNEQFF
>few|TRBV27|.|TRBJ2-7
TGTGCCAGCAGTTTATTGGGGGTGACAGGATCCTACGAGCAGTACTTC
CASSLLGVTGSYEQYF
>few|TRBV7-9|.|TRBJ1-5
TGTGCCGGCAGCGAGAGGGGTCAGCCCCAGCATTTT
CAGSERGQPQHF
>many|TRBV11-2|.|TRBJ2-7
TGTGCCAGCAGCCCCAATTCCTACGAGCAGTACTTC
CASSPNSYEQYF
>many|TRBV3-1|.|TRBJ2-1
TGTGCCAGCAGCCAAGGCGAGTTAAAGGAAAGAAATGAGCAGTTCTTC
CASSQGELKERNEQFF
>.|TRBV30|.|TRBJ1-1
TGTGCCTGGAGAGCGTGGGGGGACACTGAAGCTTTCTTT
CAWRAWGDTEAFF
>.|TRBV11-2|.|TRBJ2-1
TGTGCCAGCAGCTCCTATCCGGCTACGGCGCAGTTCTTC
CASSSYPATAQFF
>many|TRBV7-9|.|TRBJ2-7
TGTGCCAGCAGCTCCTCCAAGGAGCAGTACTTC
CASSSSKEQYF
>.|TRBV7-9|TRBD2|TRBJ2-7
TGTGCCAGCAGCCAAAGCGGGAGTGCCCACGAGCAGTACTTC
CASSQSGSAHEQYF
>many|TRBV20-1|TRBD2|TRBJ2-7
TGCAGTGCTAGTTTGGCGGGAGGACCCGAGCTCTACGAGCAGTACTTC
CSASLAGGPELYEQYF
>many|TRBV25-1|TRBD1|TRBJ1-3
TGTGCCAGCAGTGACCCGACAGGGTCTGGAAACACCATATATTTT
CASSDPTGSGNTIYF